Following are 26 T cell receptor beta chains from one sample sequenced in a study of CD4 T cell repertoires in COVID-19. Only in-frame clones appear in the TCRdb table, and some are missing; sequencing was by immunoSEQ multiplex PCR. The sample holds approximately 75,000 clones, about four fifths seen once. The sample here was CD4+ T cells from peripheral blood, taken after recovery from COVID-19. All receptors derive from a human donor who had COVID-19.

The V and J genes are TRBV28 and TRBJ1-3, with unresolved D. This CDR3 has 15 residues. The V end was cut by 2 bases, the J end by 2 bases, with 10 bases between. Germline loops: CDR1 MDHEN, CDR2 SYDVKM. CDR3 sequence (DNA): TGTGCCAGCAGTTTAAGCGGGGTCCCTGGAAACACCATATATTTT. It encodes CASSLSGVPGNTIYF.

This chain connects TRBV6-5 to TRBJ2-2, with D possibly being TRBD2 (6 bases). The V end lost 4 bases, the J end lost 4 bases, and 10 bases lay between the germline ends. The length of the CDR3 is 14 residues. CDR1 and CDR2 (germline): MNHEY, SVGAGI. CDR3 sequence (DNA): TGTGCCAGCAGTTCTCAGGGAGGCACCGGGGAGCTGTTTTTT. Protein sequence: CASSSQGGTGELFF.

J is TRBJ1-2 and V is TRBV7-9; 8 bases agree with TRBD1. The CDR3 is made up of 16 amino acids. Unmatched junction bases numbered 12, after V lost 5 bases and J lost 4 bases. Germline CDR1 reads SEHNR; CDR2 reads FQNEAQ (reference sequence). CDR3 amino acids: CASSEKGLDRVYGYTF. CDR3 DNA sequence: TGTGCCAGCAGCGAAAAGGGTCTGGACAGGGTCTATGGCTACACCTTC.

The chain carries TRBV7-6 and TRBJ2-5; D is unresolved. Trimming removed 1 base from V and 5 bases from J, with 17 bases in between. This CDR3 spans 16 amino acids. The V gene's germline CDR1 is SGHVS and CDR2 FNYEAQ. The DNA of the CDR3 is TGTGCCAGCAGCTTAGGGCCTTCCGGCGTCGGTGAGACCCAGTACTTC. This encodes CASSLGPSGVGETQYF.

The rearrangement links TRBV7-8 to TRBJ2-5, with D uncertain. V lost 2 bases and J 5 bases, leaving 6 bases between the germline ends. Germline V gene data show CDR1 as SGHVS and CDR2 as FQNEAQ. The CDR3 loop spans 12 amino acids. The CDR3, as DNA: TGTGCCAGCAGCTTAACTGTCGAGACCCAGTACTTC. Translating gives CASSLTVETQYF.

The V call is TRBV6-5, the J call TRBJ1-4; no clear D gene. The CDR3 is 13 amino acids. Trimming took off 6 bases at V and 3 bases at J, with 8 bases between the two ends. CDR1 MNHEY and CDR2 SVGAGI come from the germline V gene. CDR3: CASSFSPNEKLFF. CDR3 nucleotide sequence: TGTGCCAGCAGCTTTAGTCCTAATGAAAAACTGTTTTTT.

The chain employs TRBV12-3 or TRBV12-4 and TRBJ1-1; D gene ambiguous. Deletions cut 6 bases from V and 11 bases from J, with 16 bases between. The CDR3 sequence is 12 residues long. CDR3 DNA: TGTGCCAGCAGGATCGACCTAAATCGGGCTTTCTTT. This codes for CASRIDLNRAFF.

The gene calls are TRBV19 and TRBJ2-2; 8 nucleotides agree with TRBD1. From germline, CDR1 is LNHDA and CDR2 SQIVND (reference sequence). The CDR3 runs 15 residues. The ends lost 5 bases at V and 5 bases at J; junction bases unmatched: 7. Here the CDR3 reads CASSGGTGRTGELFF. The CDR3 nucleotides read TGTGCCAGTAGTGGCGGGACAGGTAGAACCGGGGAGCTGTTTTTT. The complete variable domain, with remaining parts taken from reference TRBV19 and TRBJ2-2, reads DGGITQSPKYLFRKEGQNVTLSCEQNLNHDAMYWYRQDPGQGLRLIYYSQIVNDFQKGDIAEGYSVSREKKESFPLTVTSAQKNPTAFYLCASSGGTGRTGELFFGEGSRLTVL.

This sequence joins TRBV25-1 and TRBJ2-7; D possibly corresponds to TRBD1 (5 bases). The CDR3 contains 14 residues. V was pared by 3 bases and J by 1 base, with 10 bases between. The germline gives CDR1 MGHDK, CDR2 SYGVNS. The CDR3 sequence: CASSDRRQSYEQYF. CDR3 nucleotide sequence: TGTGCCAGCAGTGATCGGAGACAGTCCTACGAGCAGTACTTC.

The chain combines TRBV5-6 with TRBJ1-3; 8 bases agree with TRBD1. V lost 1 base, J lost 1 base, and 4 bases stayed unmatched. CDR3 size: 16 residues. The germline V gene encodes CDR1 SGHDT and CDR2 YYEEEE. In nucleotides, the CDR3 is TGTGCCAGCAGCTTGCCAGGGGGCTTGTCTGGAAACACCATATATTTT. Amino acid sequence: CASSLPGGLSGNTIYF.

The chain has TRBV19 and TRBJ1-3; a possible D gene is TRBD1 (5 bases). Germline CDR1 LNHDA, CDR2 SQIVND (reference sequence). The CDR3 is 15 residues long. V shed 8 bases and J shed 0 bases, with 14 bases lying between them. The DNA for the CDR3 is TGTGCCAGTCGGGGGAAGTCCTCCTCTGGAAACACCATATATTTT. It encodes CASRGKSSSGNTIYF.

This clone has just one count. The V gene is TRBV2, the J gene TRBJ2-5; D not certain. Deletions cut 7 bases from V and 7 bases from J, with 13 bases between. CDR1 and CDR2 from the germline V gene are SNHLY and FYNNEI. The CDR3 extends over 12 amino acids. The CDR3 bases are TGTGCCAGCACGACCGGCGGCGGGACCCAGTACTTC. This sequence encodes CASTTGGGTQYF.

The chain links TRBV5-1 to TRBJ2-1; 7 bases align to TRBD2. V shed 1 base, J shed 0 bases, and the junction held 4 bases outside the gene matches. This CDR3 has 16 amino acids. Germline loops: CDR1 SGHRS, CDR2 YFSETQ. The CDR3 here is CASSLYGGSSYNEQFF. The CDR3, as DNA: TGCGCCAGCAGCTTGTACGGCGGGAGCTCCTACAATGAGCAGTTCTTC.

The CDR3 DNA reads TGTGCCAGCAGTGACCAACTAGCGGGAAAGGTCAATGAGCAGTTCTTC. As protein: CASSDQLAGKVNEQFF. This chain links TRBV6-1 with TRBJ2-1, with 10 bases lining up with TRBD2. The CDR3 loop spans 16 amino acids. J gave up 6 bases and V 3 bases, and 8 bases lay outside the gene matches. The germline V gene encodes CDR1 MNHNS and CDR2 SASEGT.

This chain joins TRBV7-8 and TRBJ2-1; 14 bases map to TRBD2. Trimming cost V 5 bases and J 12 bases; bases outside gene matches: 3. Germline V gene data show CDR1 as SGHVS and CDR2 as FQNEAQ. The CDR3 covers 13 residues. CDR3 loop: CASSQGLAGGQFF. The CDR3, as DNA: TGTGCCAGCAGCCAAGGACTAGCGGGAGGGCAGTTCTTC.

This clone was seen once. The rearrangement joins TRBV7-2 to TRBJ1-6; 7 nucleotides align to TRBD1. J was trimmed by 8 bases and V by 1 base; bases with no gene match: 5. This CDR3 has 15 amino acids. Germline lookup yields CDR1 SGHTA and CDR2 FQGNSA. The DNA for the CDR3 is TGTGCCAGCAGCTTAGAGTCAGGGGGAGATTCACCCCTCCACTTT. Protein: CASSLESGGDSPLHF.

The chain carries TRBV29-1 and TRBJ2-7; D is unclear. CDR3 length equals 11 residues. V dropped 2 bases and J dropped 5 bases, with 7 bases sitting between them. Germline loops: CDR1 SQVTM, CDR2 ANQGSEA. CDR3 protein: CSVEMSDEQYF. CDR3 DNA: TGCAGCGTTGAAATGAGTGACGAGCAGTACTTC.

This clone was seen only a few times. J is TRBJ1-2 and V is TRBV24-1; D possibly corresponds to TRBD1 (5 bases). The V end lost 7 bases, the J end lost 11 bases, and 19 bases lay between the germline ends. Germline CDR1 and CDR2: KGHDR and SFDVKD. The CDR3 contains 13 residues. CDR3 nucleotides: TGTGCCACCAGCGACGGGCCAGGGCGGGGGTACACCTTC. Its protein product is CATSDGPGRGYTF.

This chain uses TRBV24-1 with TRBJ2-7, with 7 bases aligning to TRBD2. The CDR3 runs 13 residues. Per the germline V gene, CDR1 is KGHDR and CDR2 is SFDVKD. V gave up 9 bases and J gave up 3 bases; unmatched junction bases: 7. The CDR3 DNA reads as TGTGCCACCTCGGCTAGCGGAGACTACGAGCAGTACTTC. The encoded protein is CATSASGDYEQYF.

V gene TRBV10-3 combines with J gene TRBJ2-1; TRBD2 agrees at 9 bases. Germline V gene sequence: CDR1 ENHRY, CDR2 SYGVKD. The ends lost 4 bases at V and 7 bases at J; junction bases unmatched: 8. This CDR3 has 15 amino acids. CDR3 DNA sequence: TGTGCCATCAGTGCGACTAGCGGAGAAGGGAATGAGCAGTTCTTC. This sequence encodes CAISATSGEGNEQFF.

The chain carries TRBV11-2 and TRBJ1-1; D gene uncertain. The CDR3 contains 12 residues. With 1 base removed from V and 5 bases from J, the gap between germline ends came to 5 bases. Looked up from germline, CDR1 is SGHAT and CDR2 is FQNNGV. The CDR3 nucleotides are TGTGCCAGCAGCTTAGTTGGGACTGAAGCTTTCTTT. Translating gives CASSLVGTEAFF.

The DNA for the CDR3 is TGTGCTAGTGCTATCGCGGGACAGCTCACAGATACGCAGTATTTT. Amino acids: CASAIAGQLTDTQYF. The rearrangement uses TRBV12-5 and TRBJ2-3, with a tentative D call TRBD1 (7 bases). This CDR3 is built from 15 residues. With 7 bases removed from V and 2 bases from J, the gap between germline ends came to 16 bases. CDR1 and CDR2 (germline): LGHNT, FRNRAP.

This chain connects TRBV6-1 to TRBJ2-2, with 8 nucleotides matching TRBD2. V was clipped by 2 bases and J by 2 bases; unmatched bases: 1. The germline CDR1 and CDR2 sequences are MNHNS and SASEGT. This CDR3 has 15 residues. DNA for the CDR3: TGTGCCAGCAGTGAAAGCGGGAGTAACACCGGGGAGCTGTTTTTT. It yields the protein CASSESGSNTGELFF.

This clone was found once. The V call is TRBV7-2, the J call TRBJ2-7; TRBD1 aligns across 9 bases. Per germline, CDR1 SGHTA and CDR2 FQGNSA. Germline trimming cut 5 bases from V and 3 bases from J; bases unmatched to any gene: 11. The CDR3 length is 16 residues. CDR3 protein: CASSPPAGTGRYEQYF. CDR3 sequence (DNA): TGTGCCAGCAGCCCTCCTGCCGGGACAGGGCGCTACGAGCAGTACTTC.

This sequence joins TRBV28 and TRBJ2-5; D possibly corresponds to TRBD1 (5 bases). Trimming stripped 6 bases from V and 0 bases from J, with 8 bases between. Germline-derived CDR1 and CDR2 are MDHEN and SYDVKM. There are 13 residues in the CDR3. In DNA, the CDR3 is TGTGCCAGCAGCCAGGACAACCAAGAGACCCAGTACTTC. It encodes CASSQDNQETQYF. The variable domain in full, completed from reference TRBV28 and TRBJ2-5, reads DVKVTQSSRYLVKRTGEKVFLECVQDMDHENMFWYRQDPGLGLRLIYFSYDVKMKEKGDIPEGYSVSREKKERFSLILESASTNQTSMYLCASSQDNQETQYFGPGTRLLVL.

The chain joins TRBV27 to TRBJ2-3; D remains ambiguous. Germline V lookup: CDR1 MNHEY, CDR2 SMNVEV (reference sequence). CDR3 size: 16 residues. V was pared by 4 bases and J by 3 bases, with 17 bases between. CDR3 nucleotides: TGTGCCAGCAGTTCCTCCGACATGCTCAGAACAGATACGCAGTATTTT. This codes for CASSSSDMLRTDTQYF.